The clone carrying this TCR beta chain was counted at least ten times. The antigen remains unidentified. In building TCR beta libraries, iRepertoire HTBI primers were used together with Arm-PCR of CDR3 regions. MiXCR, applied by TCRdb to the multiplex PCR reads, yields one record per CDR3 protein. The sample contains about 420,000 distinct CDR3 sequences, roughly 15% of which appear only once. The time point: newly diagnosed GD, antithyroid drugs for less than 3 months. RNA from PBMCs was the source of the TCR library. This specimen comes from a study of regulatory T cells in long-lasting Graves disease. Whole-study findings and limits: It was possible that the small sample size reduced accuracy. Persistent disease was characterized by preferential usage of TRBV28, TRBJ1-2 and TRBJ2-5.

Germline assignment: CDR1 LGHDT and CDR2 YNNKEL (reference sequence). Between the trimmed V and J ends, which lost 5 bases and 12 bases, there was a span of 20 bases. The CDR3 consists of 14 residues. The sample was also reused in another study, on T cells in Graves' hyperthyroidism and ophthalmopathy. This second report adds: The blood repertoire included most of the expanded thyroid clonotypes above 0.001.

The receptor was derived from a woman under 30 with Graves disease. Sample: peripheral blood mononuclear cells (PBMCs), taken at new diagnosis, from a patient treated with antithyroid drugs. The V gene is TRBV3-1, the J gene TRBJ2-4; no reliable D call. CDR3 residues: CASSYIPLSPSQYF. In DNA form, the CDR3 reads TGTGCCAGCAGCTACATCCCACTGTCCCCTTCTCAGTACTTC.